This is a list of T cell receptor beta chains from one sample in a study of CD8+ T cells in alopecia areata. Some clones are missing from TCRdb's copy, which holds only in-frame ones; the method was immunoSEQ multiplex PCR. The table has roughly 120,000 clones, roughly three fifths seen once. The sequenced sample was CD4+ T cells sorted from blood, obtained at week 24, from a patient treated with tofacitinib. The receptors come from a human donor with alopecia areata. Both conserved end residues are part of each CDR3. Each record gives: J gene, V gene, clone size, D gene, CDR3 protein, CDR3 DNA. The D gene is left open where the match is weak. Expanded clones are given a class, and other clones once, few, many or no size at all.

>TRBJ2-6|TRBV11-3|few|TRBD2
CASSPGGTRVANVLTF
TGTGCCAGCAGCCCGGGGGGGACCCGAGTTGCCAACGTCCTGACTTTC
>TRBJ2-3|TRBV19|few|.
CASSPVGGADTQYF
TGTGCCAGTAGCCCGGTGGGCGGCGCAGATACGCAGTATTTT
>TRBJ2-2|TRBV4-3|.|.
CASSQEGKGAGELFF
TGCGCCAGCAGCCAAGAAGGAAAGGGGGCCGGGGAGCTGTTTTTT
>TRBJ2-3|TRBV29-1|.|TRBD1
CSVDRDRGTDTQYF
TGCAGCGTCGACCGGGACAGGGGAACAGATACGCAGTATTTT
>TRBJ2-7|TRBV19|.|.
CASSIPPMAPGCEQYF
TGTGCCAGTAGTATTCCCCCGATGGCTCCTGGCTGCGAGCAGTACTTC
>TRBJ2-5|TRBV9|.|.
CASSVAGGKGETQYF
TGTGCCAGCAGCGTAGCTGGAGGGAAAGGGGAGACCCAGTACTTC
>TRBJ2-7|TRBV6-5|.|TRBD2
CASKESGGITYEQYF
TGTGCCAGCAAGGAGAGCGGGGGCATCACCTACGAGCAGTACTTC
>TRBJ1-2|TRBV10-3|once|TRBD1
CAISESPGQGAYGYTF
TGTGCCATCAGTGAGTCTCCGGGACAGGGGGCCTATGGCTACACCTTC
>TRBJ2-2|TRBV29-1|.|.
CSVGEGTPNTGELFF
TGCAGCGTTGGGGAGGGGACACCGAACACCGGGGAGCTGTTTTTT
>TRBJ2-3|TRBV6-1|few|TRBD2
CASSRLAASTDTQYF
TGTGCCAGCTCCCGACTAGCGGCTAGCACAGATACGCAGTATTTT
>TRBJ2-7|TRBV29-1|few|.
CSVGGSLTGKQYF
TGCAGCGTTGGAGGCTCCCTAACAGGAAAGCAGTACTTC
>TRBJ2-2|TRBV30|few|TRBD2
CAWTLAGVNTGELFF
TGTGCCTGGACCCTAGCGGGGGTAAACACCGGGGAGCTGTTTTTT
>TRBJ2-5|TRBV7-2|.|TRBD1
CASTRGTDQETQYF
TGTGCCAGCACCAGGGGGACAGACCAAGAGACCCAGTACTTC
>TRBJ2-5|TRBV30|.|.
CAWSVGGPQETQYF
TGTGCCTGGAGTGTCGGGGGCCCTCAAGAGACCCAGTACTTC
>TRBJ2-7|TRBV5-6|few|TRBD1
CASGNGQGVWEQYF
TGTGCCAGCGGAAACGGACAGGGGGTTTGGGAGCAGTACTTC
>TRBJ1-1|TRBV7-2|.|.
CASSLAPGTEAFF
TGTGCCAGCAGCTTAGCGCCAGGGACTGAAGCTTTCTTT
>TRBJ1-1|TRBV29-1|few|.
CSVQGTAAFF
TGCAGCGTTCAGGGGACTGCGGCTTTCTTT
>TRBJ1-3|TRBV18|.|.
CASSREVSGNTIYF
TGTGCCAGCTCTCGAGAGGTCTCTGGAAACACCATATATTTT
>TRBJ2-7|TRBV7-9|.|TRBD2
CASSIAGGDGEQYF
TGTGCCAGCAGCATAGCGGGGGGCGACGGCGAGCAGTACTTC
>TRBJ1-6|TRBV7-2|.|.
CASSYGRPARRSPLHF
TGTGCCAGCAGCTACGGGAGACCCGCAAGGCGGTCACCCCTCCACTTT
>TRBJ2-7|TRBV19|few|.
CASRLLSGQTYEQYF
TGTGCCAGTAGGCTCCTCTCGGGACAAACCTACGAGCAGTACTTC
>TRBJ2-3|TRBV5-6|.|TRBD2
CASRRTATSADTQYF
TGTGCCAGCAGACGGACCGCGACTAGCGCAGATACGCAGTATTTT
>TRBJ1-2|TRBV29-1|.|.
CSATNGVAGYTF
TGCAGCGCCACCAACGGGGTGGCTGGCTACACCTTC
>TRBJ1-6|TRBV19|few|TRBD1
CASAPGGMSLSASPLHF
TGTGCCAGTGCACCAGGGGGTATGAGTCTTTCGGCTTCACCCCTCCACTTT
>TRBJ2-1|TRBV19|.|TRBD1
CATQQGSSYNEQFF
TGTGCCACGCAACAGGGGAGCTCCTACAATGAGCAGTTCTTC
>TRBJ2-1|TRBV5-1|.|.
CASSLGTPSYNEQFF
TGCGCCAGCAGCTTGGGGACACCTTCCTACAATGAGCAGTTCTTC
>TRBJ1-5|TRBV30|.|.
CAWSRDTGNQPQHF
TGTGCCTGGAGTAGGGACACGGGCAATCAGCCCCAGCATTTT
>TRBJ1-1|TRBV13|.|.
CASSLGRVNTEAFF
TGTGCCAGCAGCTTGGGACGGGTGAACACTGAAGCTTTCTTT
>TRBJ1-1|TRBV5-4|once|TRBD1
CASSSPGQLIAEAFF
TGTGCCAGCAGCTCACCGGGACAGCTTATCGCTGAAGCTTTCTTT
>TRBJ1-4|TRBV5-4|.|TRBD1
CASSFRTGGNEKLFF
TGTGCCAGCAGCTTCCGGACAGGGGGCAATGAAAAACTGTTTTTT
>TRBJ1-1|TRBV18|.|.
CASSPTGPMNTEAFF
TGTGCCAGCTCACCAACGGGACCGATGAACACTGAAGCTTTCTTT
>TRBJ2-1|TRBV1|.|.
CTSSPHLAGGSNEQFF
TGCACCAGCAGCCCCCATTTAGCGGGGGGCTCGAATGAGCAGTTCTTC
>TRBJ1-1|TRBV20-1|.|.
CSATPGTEAFF
TGCAGTGCCACTCCGGGCACTGAAGCTTTCTTT
>TRBJ2-7|TRBV7-9|.|TRBD1
CASSILRQGNEQYF
TGTGCCAGCAGCATCCTACGACAGGGCAACGAGCAGTACTTC
>TRBJ2-7|TRBV4-1|.|.
CASRRGDEQYF
TGCGCCAGCAGAAGAGGGGACGAGCAGTACTTC
>TRBJ2-2|TRBV9|.|.
CASNLGVTTGELFF
TGTGCCAGCAATTTGGGGGTTACGACCGGGGAGCTGTTTTTT
>TRBJ2-2|TRBV7-9|.|.
CASSLYSGELFF
TGTGCCAGCAGCTTATACTCCGGGGAGCTGTTTTTT
>TRBJ1-1|TRBV29-1|.|.
CSATMGGTEAFF
TGCAGCGCTACCATGGGGGGCACTGAAGCTTTCTTT
>TRBJ1-2|TRBV9|few|.
CASSPLLTGNYGYTF
TGTGCCAGCAGCCCGCTCCTCACAGGAAACTATGGCTACACCTTC
>TRBJ2-1|TRBV30|few|TRBD2
CAWSNGAGGLSSYNEQFF
TGTGCCTGGAGTAACGGTGCGGGGGGGTTGAGTTCCTACAATGAGCAGTTCTTC
>TRBJ2-3|TRBV30|.|.
CAWGEGADTQYF
TGTGCCTGGGGGGAGGGGGCAGATACGCAGTATTTT
>TRBJ2-5|TRBV30|.|TRBD2
CAWSEAGSRTSDF
TGTGCCTGGAGTGAGGCGGGTTCCCGGACTAGCGACTTC
>TRBJ1-6|TRBV18|.|TRBD1
CASSPGQGGSPLHF
TGTGCCAGCTCACCGGGCCAGGGGGGTTCACCCCTCCACTTT
>TRBJ2-4|TRBV23-1|few|.
CASSLGLGLAKNIQYF
TGCGCCAGCAGTCTGGGTTTGGGCCTAGCCAAAAACATTCAGTACTTC
>TRBJ1-2|TRBV25-1|.|.
CASSEQGNYGYTF
TGTGCCAGCAGTGAACAGGGGAACTATGGCTACACCTTC
>TRBJ1-6|TRBV2|.|.
CASSDQGRNSPLHF
TGTGCCAGCAGTGACCAGGGAAGGAATTCACCCCTCCACTTT